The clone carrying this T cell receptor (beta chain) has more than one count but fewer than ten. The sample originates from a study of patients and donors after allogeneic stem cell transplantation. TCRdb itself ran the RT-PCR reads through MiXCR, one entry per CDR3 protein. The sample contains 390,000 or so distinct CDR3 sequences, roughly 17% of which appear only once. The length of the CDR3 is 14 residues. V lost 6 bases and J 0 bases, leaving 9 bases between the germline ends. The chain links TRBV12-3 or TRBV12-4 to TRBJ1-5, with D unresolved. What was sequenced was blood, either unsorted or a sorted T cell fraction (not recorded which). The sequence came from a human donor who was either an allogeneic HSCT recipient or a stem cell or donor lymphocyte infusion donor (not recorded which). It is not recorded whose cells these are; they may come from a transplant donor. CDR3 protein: CASRGDYSNQPQHF. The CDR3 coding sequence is TGTGCCAGCAGGGGAGATTATAGCAATCAGCCCCAGCATTTT.